The sample holds a few counts of the clone carrying this TCR beta chain. Its target is unknown. These data belong to a study of regulatory T cells in long-lasting Graves disease. Findings and limits, study-wide: Repertoires from persistent disease leaned toward TRBV28, TRBJ1-2 and TRBJ2-5.

Through Arm-PCR of CDR3 regions and iRepertoire HTBI primers, TCR beta libraries were built. TCRdb redid the calling of the multiplex PCR reads with MiXCR, one entry per CDR3 protein. The sample records over 450,000 distinct CDR3 sequences, more than 10% being singletons. Time point specified: newly diagnosed GD, antithyroid drugs for less than 3 months. The TCR library used RNA extracted from PBMCs. V lost 4 bases to trimming and J lost 4 bases, with 13 bases between them. CDR1 is LNHDA, CDR2 SQIVND, per germline (reference sequence). The CDR3 is made up of 15 amino acids. The sample was also reused in another study, on T cells in Graves' hyperthyroidism and ophthalmopathy. From that study: With the HTBI primer set, the TCR CDR3 went through a first round of RT-PCR.

The V and J genes are TRBV19 and TRBJ1-4; D unresolved. This clonotype was obtained from a woman younger than 45 with Graves disease. This material consisted of peripheral blood mononuclear cells (PBMCs), taken at new diagnosis, from a patient treated with antithyroid drugs. The CDR3 bases are TGTGCCAGTAGTAATTCCGACGGAATTAATGAAAAACTGTTTTTT. Its protein is CASSNSDGINEKLFF.